These 23 T cell receptor beta chains came from one sample sequenced in a study of graft-versus-host responses after intestinal transplantation. Clones were sequenced by immunoSEQ multiplex PCR, and TCRdb holds only the in-frame ones, with some missing. There are 12,000 or so clones in the sample; around 80% occur only once, and about 35% lies in the top ten. Sequencing used PBMCs, obtained 494 days after intestinal transplant. These receptors originate from a human patient who received an intestinal transplant, so some T cells may come from the graft donor.

V and J are TRBV28 and TRBJ2-5, with D possibly TRBD1 on 6 matching bases. The CDR3 runs 12 residues. V lost 2 bases and J 7 bases, leaving 8 bases between the germline ends. Germline V gives CDR1 MDHEN, CDR2 SYDVKM. The CDR3 sequence is CASSLETGTQYF. DNA for the CDR3: TGTGCCAGCAGTTTAGAGACAGGGACCCAGTACTTC.

This rearrangement joins TRBV7-6 to TRBJ2-7, with 9 bases fitting TRBD1. The CDR3 is 14 residues long. Germline trimming cut 1 base from V and 9 bases from J; bases unmatched to any gene: 7. Per germline, CDR1 SGHVS and CDR2 FNYEAQ. The CDR3 DNA reads TGTGCCAGCAGCTTAGGACAGGGGGGCAGTGTGCAGTACTTC. Translated: CASSLGQGGSVQYF.

A word on this clone: The same CDR3 also results from other DNA sequences found in this sample. This chain joins TRBV6-1 and TRBJ2-5; 14 positions agree with TRBD2. The CDR3 contains 15 residues. Germline V gives CDR1 MNHNS, CDR2 SASEGT. Trimming at V came to 4 bases and at J to 4 bases, leaving 2 bases not matched to a gene. The CDR3 protein is CASSGLAGGPETQYF. The CDR3 DNA sequence: TGTGCCAGCAGTGGACTAGCGGGGGGGCCAGAGACCCAGTACTTC.

V and J are TRBV6-5 and TRBJ1-6, with D tentatively TRBD1 (5 bases). The V end was cut by 5 bases, the J end by 8 bases, with 13 bases between. The germline V gene encodes CDR1 MNHEY and CDR2 SVGAGI. The CDR3 runs 14 residues. The DNA for the CDR3 is TGTGCCAGCAGTCTACAGGTCTTGGATTCACCCCTCCACTTT. Its protein product is CASSLQVLDSPLHF.

V usage is TRBV5-4 and J usage is TRBJ2-7, with unresolved D. Germline V gene lookup returns CDR1 SGHNT and CDR2 YYREEE (reference sequence). CDR3 length: 14 amino acids. With 3 bases removed from V and 2 bases from J, the gap between germline ends came to 12 bases. CDR3 protein: CASSSPQTPYEQYF. In DNA, the CDR3 is TGTGCCAGCAGCTCCCCACAGACCCCCTACGAGCAGTACTTC. Drawing the rest from reference TRBV5-4 and TRBJ2-7, the complete variable domain is ETGVTQSPTHLIKTRGQQVTLRCSSQSGHNTVSWYQQALGQGPQFIFQYYREEENGRGNFPPRFSGLQFPNYSSELNVNALELDDSALYLCASSSPQTPYEQYFGPGTRLTVT.

The chain employs TRBV9 and TRBJ1-2; D is perhaps TRBD1 (5 bases). Germline CDR1 SGDLS, CDR2 YYNGEE. Trimming cost V 3 bases and J 2 bases, with 8 bases left between them. The CDR3 covers 13 residues. The chain's CDR3 is CASSGDANYGYTF. As DNA, the CDR3 is TGTGCCAGCAGCGGGGACGCCAACTATGGCTACACCTTC.

V and J are TRBV15 and TRBJ2-2; the match to TRBD2 covers 13 bases. Germline trimming cut 4 bases from V and 1 base from J; bases unmatched to any gene: 6. Germline loops: CDR1 LNHNV, CDR2 YYDKDF (reference sequence). This CDR3 spans 18 amino acids. Here the CDR3 DNA reads TGTGCCACCAGCACACCGACTAGCGGGAGGTTGAACACCGGGGAGCTGTTTTTT. Its protein is CATSTPTSGRLNTGELFF.

The sample holds a few counts of this clone. The chain has TRBV19 and TRBJ1-2; D is uncertain. The V gene lost 1 base and the J gene lost 4 bases, with 7 bases spanning the gap. Germline-derived CDR1 and CDR2 are LNHDA and SQIVND (reference sequence). This CDR3 is built from 13 residues. Here the CDR3 reads CASSIGTGYGYTF. The CDR3 nucleotides read TGTGCCAGTAGTATAGGGACGGGCTATGGCTACACCTTC.

The chain recombines TRBV11-2 with TRBJ1-3; TRBD1 might be the D (6 bases). Germline CDR1 reads SGHAT; CDR2 reads FQNNGV. The CDR3 runs to 16 residues. Trimming removed 1 base at V and 4 bases at J, with 14 bases between. The CDR3 nucleotides are TGTGCCAGCAGCTTAGCCCCTACAGGGTCCGGAAACACCATATATTTT. Amino acid sequence: CASSLAPTGSGNTIYF.

The chain is built from TRBV11-2 and TRBJ2-7, with TRBD1 matching over 7 bases. The trim removed 1 base at V and 0 bases at J, leaving 6 bases unmatched. The CDR3 covers 16 residues. The germline V gene has CDR1 SGHAT and CDR2 FQNNGV. The CDR3 loop is CASSLGAGTVSYEQYF. In DNA form, the CDR3 reads TGTGCCAGCAGCTTAGGGGCCGGGACAGTCTCCTACGAGCAGTACTTC.

The chain employs TRBV2 and TRBJ2-3; D is possibly TRBD2 (6 bases). CDR3 length: 13 amino acids. Trimming took off 6 bases at V and 6 bases at J, with 13 bases between the two ends. The germline V gene has CDR1 SNHLY and CDR2 FYNNEI. The CDR3: CASRDPGRDTQYF. The CDR3 DNA reads as TGTGCCAGCAGAGACCCAGGGAGGGATACGCAGTATTTT. Together with reference TRBV2 and TRBJ2-3, the CDR3 gives the full variable domain: EPEVTQTPSHQVTQMGQEVILRCVPISNHLYFYWYRQILGQKVEFLVSFYNNEISEKSEIFDDQFSVERPDGSNFTLKIRSTKLEDSAMYFCASRDPGRDTQYFGPGTRLTVL.

This clone was seen a single time. This rearrangement joins TRBV9 to TRBJ2-5, with no clear D. CDR1 is SGDLS, CDR2 YYNGEE, per germline. The V end was cut by 4 bases, the J end by 2 bases, with 15 bases between. This CDR3 is 15 amino acids long. The CDR3 region is CASSPYGAWQETQYF. CDR3 in DNA: TGTGCCAGCAGCCCCTATGGAGCGTGGCAAGAGACCCAGTACTTC. Filled out from reference TRBV9 and TRBJ2-5, the complete variable domain reads DSGVTQTPKHLITATGQRVTLRCSPRSGDLSVYWYQQSLDQGLQFLIQYYNGEERAKGNILERFSAQQFPDLHSELNLSSLELGDSALYFCASSPYGAWQETQYFGPGTRLLVL.

The chain is built from TRBV29-1 and TRBJ1-3; 7 bases map to TRBD1. CDR3 length: 13 residues. Trimming took 7 bases from V and 4 from J; bases not matched to a gene: 7. The germline CDR1 and CDR2 sequences are SQVTM and ANQGSEA. The DNA for the CDR3 is TGCAGCGCCGTGACAGGGTGGGGAAACACCATATATTTT. Translated: CSAVTGWGNTIYF.

This sequence joins TRBV10-2 and TRBJ2-3; tentatively, D is TRBD1 or TRBD2 (7 bases each). The V and J ends lost 4 bases and 2 bases respectively, with 16 bases between them. Germline CDR1 and CDR2: WSHSY and SAAADI. CDR3 length equals 16 residues. The CDR3 loop reads CASSVHQGGPTDTQYF. CDR3 bases: TGCGCCAGCAGTGTACACCAGGGGGGGCCCACAGATACGCAGTATTTT.

V and J are TRBV2 and TRBJ1-5; D gene ambiguous. In germline, CDR1 is SNHLY, CDR2 FYNNEI. The CDR3 contains 15 residues. V dropped 7 bases and J dropped 4 bases, with 17 bases sitting between them. CDR3 coding DNA: TGTGCCAGCATCTTTGACCCGGCGGGAAATCAGCCCCAGCATTTT. Its protein is CASIFDPAGNQPQHF.

The CDR3 reads CASSPLKGPYGYTF. The CDR3 DNA reads TGTGCCAGCAGCCCTCTCAAGGGCCCCTATGGCTACACCTTC. V gene TRBV4-2 combines with J gene TRBJ1-2; D gene uncertain. Germline CDR1 and CDR2: LGHNA and YNFKEQ. The CDR3 is 14 residues long. V was cut by 4 bases and J by 4 bases, with 13 bases left in between.

This clone was counted a single time. This sequence joins TRBV6-6 and TRBJ2-7; D gene ambiguous. Germline V gene lookup returns CDR1 MNHNY and CDR2 SVGAGI (reference sequence). This CDR3 spans 14 amino acids. Trimming cost V 5 bases and J 7 bases, with 18 bases left between them. CDR3 nucleotides: TGTGCCAGCAGTACACCCGGCGTACCTAGGGAGCAGTACTTC. Translation gives CASSTPGVPREQYF.

This clone was seen only a few times. This sequence joins TRBV19 and TRBJ2-3; D not certain. The CDR3 runs 13 residues. The V gene lost 5 bases and the J gene lost 2 bases, with 8 bases spanning the gap. CDR1 and CDR2 from the germline V gene are LNHDA and SQIVND (reference sequence). The CDR3 here is CASSSRATDTQYF. In nucleotides, the CDR3 is TGTGCCAGTAGTTCCCGAGCCACAGATACGCAGTATTTT.

By sample share, this clone is medium-sized (0.01 to 0.1%). V and J are TRBV5-1 and TRBJ1-4; no clear D. The germline V and J ends were trimmed by 0 bases and 6 bases, with 15 bases remaining between them. Germline CDR1 and CDR2: SGHRS and YFSETQ. This CDR3 has 16 residues. CDR3 amino acids: CASSLGQIFVDEKLFF. The CDR3 coding sequence is TGCGCCAGCAGCTTGGGGCAGATCTTTGTCGATGAAAAACTGTTTTTT.

The chain combines TRBV6-4 with TRBJ2-3; no definite D call. This CDR3 is built from 14 residues. V shed 0 bases and J shed 0 bases, with 4 bases lying between them. CDR1 is MRHNA, CDR2 SNTAGT, per germline. CDR3: CASSDSSSTDTQYF. The DNA for the CDR3 is TGTGCCAGCAGTGACTCCTCCAGCACAGATACGCAGTATTTT.

The rearrangement uses TRBV5-4 and TRBJ2-5; 8 positions match TRBD1. V lost 3 bases and J lost 4; bases outside the gene matches: 8. Germline CDR1 and CDR2: SGHNT and YYREEE (reference sequence). CDR3 size: 15 residues. In DNA form, the CDR3 reads TGTGCCAGCAGCTACCCTGGACAGGGAACAGAGACCCAGTACTTC. It is translated as CASSYPGQGTETQYF. The variable domain in full, with the rest retrieved from reference TRBV5-4 and TRBJ2-5, is ETGVTQSPTHLIKTRGQQVTLRCSSQSGHNTVSWYQQALGQGPQFIFQYYREEENGRGNFPPRFSGLQFPNYSSELNVNALELDDSALYLCASSYPGQGTETQYFGPGTRLLVL.

This clone was seen a single time. This rearrangement joins TRBV5-1 to TRBJ2-2, with 7 bases that match TRBD2. After removal of 0 bases from V and 6 bases from J, the junction contained 8 bases not matched to a gene. CDR3 length equals 16 residues. Germline V gene sequence: CDR1 SGHRS, CDR2 YFSETQ. CDR3 sequence: CASSLDLGGSAGELFF. The CDR3 DNA is TGCGCCAGCAGCTTGGATCTCGGCGGGAGTGCCGGGGAGCTGTTTTTT.

The CDR3 protein is CASNQRENSGELFF. CDR3 in DNA: TGTGCCAGTAACCAGCGGGAGAATTCCGGGGAGCTGTTTTTT. This chain uses TRBV19 with TRBJ2-2; 8 bases are shared with TRBD2. Germline CDR1 is LNHDA and CDR2 is SQIVND (reference sequence). Trimming at V came to 7 bases and at J to 6 bases, leaving 7 bases not matched to a gene. The CDR3 totals 14 residues.